This T cell receptor (beta chain) was sequenced for a study of quantifying T cell responses using KT2 cells. Study summary: RNA was reverse transcribed with TCR alpha and beta constant-region primers.

In this sample, this clonotype turned up many times. In germline, CDR1 is SGHDT, CDR2 YYEEEE. Trimming took 0 bases from V and 4 from J, leaving 22 bases between them. CDR3 length: 18 amino acids. A single-stranded UMI oligo with SP2 sequence was ligated to cDNA 3' ends. An equimolar mix of RC1.1 and RC1.2 primed the beta chain across TRBC1 and TRBC2. TCRdb re-derived calls from the UMI-ligation and nested PCR reads in MiXCR, one entry per CDR3 protein. This table has tens of thousands of distinct CDR3 sequences, about 7.3% appearing once. V gene TRBV5-6 combines with J gene TRBJ1-1, with D maybe TRBD1 (6 bases). This TCR was recovered from a human donor. Input material: PBMCs spiked with cells of the T cell clone KT2. CDR3 residues: CASSLASGFWGAGTEAFF. The CDR3 nucleotides are TGTGCCAGCAGCTTGGCCTCGGGTTTCTGGGGGGCCGGCACTGAAGCTTTCTTT.